Detailed here is one T cell receptor beta chain. Documented time point: peripheral blood 6 weeks after treatment start. V dropped 5 bases and J dropped 2; count of bases not matched to a gene: 10. Per germline, CDR1 SGHTA and CDR2 FQGNSA. The CDR3 sequence is 17 residues long. The data originate from a study of PD-L1 blockade in urothelial cancer. Synthetic TCR analog templates were spiked into each PCR. Sequencing used immunoSEQ multiplex PCR; TCRdb keeps in-frame clones, though not all of them. The sample records more than 90,000 clones, approximately 87% being singletons. The clonotype originates from a man between 65 and 79 years old with urothelial cancer. The sample in question was PBMCs, obtained around atezolizumab (anti-PD-L1) treatment. The chain carries TRBV7-2 and TRBJ2-7; 12 nucleotides align to TRBD1. The CDR3 sequence is CASSVLSGTGGPYEQYF. CDR3 DNA: TGTGCCAGCAGCGTACTTTCCGGGACAGGGGGCCCCTACGAGCAGTACTTC.